This entry describes one T cell receptor (beta chain). Its antigen is currently unknown. Using immunoSEQ multiplex PCR, the repertoire was profiled, and TCRdb retains in-frame clones only, with some absent. The sample has 130,000 or so clones, approximately 84% seen once; the top ten hold 20% to 25%. This entry is derived from a study of T cell responses to AZD1222 COVID-19 vaccine. Study outcomes and limitations: Following two doses of AZD1222, Spike-specific TCR breadth and depth rose. Per reports, nearly half of all spike-specific TCRs target regions that are unmutated in variants.

Unmatched junction bases numbered 8, after V lost 4 bases and J lost 0 bases. Germline CDR1 and CDR2: MGHRA and YSYEKL. The CDR3 has 17 amino acids. The receptor's source is an adult in good health. Sequencing was performed on peripheral blood, taken on day 0 of AZD1222 vaccination. The chain uses TRBV4-1 and TRBJ1-1, with 10 bases lining up with TRBD1. This chain's CDR3 is CASSLVGTGVMNTEAFF. The CDR3 DNA follows: TGCGCCAGCAGCCTGGTAGGGACAGGGGTCATGAACACTGAAGCTTTCTTT.